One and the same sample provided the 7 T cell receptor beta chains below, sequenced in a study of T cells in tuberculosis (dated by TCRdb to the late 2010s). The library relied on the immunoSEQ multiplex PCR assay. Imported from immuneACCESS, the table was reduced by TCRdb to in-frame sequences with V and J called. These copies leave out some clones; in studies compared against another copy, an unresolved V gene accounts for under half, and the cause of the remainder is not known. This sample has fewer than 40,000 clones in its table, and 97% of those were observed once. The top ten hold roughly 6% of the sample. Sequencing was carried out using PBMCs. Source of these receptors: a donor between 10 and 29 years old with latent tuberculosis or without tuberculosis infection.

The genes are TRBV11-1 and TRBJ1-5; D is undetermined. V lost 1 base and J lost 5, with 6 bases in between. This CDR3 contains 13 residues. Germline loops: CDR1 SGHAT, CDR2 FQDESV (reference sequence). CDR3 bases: TGTGCCAGCAGCTTAGGGACTGATCAGCCCCAGCATTTT. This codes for CASSLGTDQPQHF.

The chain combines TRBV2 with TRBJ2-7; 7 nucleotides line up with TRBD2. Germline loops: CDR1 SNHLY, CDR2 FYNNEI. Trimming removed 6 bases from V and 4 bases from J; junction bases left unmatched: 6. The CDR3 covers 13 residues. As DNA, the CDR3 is TGTGCCAGCAGCCCGACTAGCAGATACGAGCAGTACTTC. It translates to CASSPTSRYEQYF.

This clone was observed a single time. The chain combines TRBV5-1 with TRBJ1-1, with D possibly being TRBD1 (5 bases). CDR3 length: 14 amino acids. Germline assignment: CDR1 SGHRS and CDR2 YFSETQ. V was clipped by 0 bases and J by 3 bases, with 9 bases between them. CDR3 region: CASSLGGGYTEAFF. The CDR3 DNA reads TGCGCCAGCAGCTTGGGCGGGGGATACACTGAAGCTTTCTTT.

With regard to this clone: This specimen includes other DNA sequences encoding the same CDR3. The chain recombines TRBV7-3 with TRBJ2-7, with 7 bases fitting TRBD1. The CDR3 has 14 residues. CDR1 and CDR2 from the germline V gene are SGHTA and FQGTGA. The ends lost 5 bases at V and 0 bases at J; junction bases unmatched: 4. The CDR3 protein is CASSPRDSSYEQYF. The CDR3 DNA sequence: TGTGCCAGCAGCCCCCGGGACAGCTCCTACGAGCAGTACTTC.

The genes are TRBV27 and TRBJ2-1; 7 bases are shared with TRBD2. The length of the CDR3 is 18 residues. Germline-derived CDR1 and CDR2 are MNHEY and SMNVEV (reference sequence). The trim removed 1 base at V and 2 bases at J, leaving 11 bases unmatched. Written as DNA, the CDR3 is TGTGCCAGCAGTTTATTTCCTAGCGGAGCGGAGACCTACAATGAGCAGTTCTTC. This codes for CASSLFPSGAETYNEQFF.

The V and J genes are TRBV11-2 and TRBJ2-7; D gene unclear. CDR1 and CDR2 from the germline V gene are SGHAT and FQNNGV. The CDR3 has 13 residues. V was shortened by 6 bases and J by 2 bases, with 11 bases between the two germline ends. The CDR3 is CASRYIPAYEQYF. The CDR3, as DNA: TGTGCCAGCAGGTATATTCCCGCCTACGAGCAGTACTTC.

CDR3 DNA: TGTGCCAGCCTGAAGCGGAGAAGCACAGATACGCAGTATTTT. This translates into CASLKRRSTDTQYF. The chain is built from TRBV7-2 and TRBJ2-3, with D maybe TRBD2 (5 bases). Trimming shortened V by 8 bases and J by 0 bases, and 12 bases separated the two germline ends. The CDR3 runs 14 residues. Per the germline V gene, CDR1 is SGHTA and CDR2 is FQGNSA.